A selection of T cell receptor beta chains follows, all from one sample in a study of blood T cell repertoires in COVID-19. TCRdb's copy holds only in-frame clones and misses some; the assay was immunoSEQ multiplex PCR. Counted here are more than 200,000 clones, roughly 80% occurring once; the ten biggest clones make up approximately 7.2%. The sample consisted of peripheral blood. The receptors were sampled from a woman aged 80 or over with acute or convalescent COVID-19. Both conserved end residues are part of each CDR3. The order of the fields is V gene, D gene, J gene, clone size, CDR3 DNA, CDR3 protein. D genes are given only for firm matches. Rows give clone size only sometimes, using once, few, many, or a class for an expanded clone.

V gene: TRBV28; D gene: TRBD2; J gene: TRBJ2-5; clone size: .; CDR3 DNA: TGTGCCAGCAGTTTATTGGGGACTAGCGGGACTCAAGAGACCCAGTACTTC; CDR3 protein: CASSLLGTSGTQETQYF
V gene: TRBV3-1/TRBV3-2; D gene: TRBD1; J gene: TRBJ2-7; clone size: .; CDR3 DNA: TGTGCCAGCAGCCAAGACTCGACAGGGTCCAGTGAGCAGTACTTC; CDR3 protein: CASSQDSTGSSEQYF
V gene: TRBV14; D gene: TRBD1; J gene: TRBJ2-7; clone size: .; CDR3 DNA: TGTGCCAGCAGCCAAATCTTCTCCCGGACAGGGTCTTACGAGCAGTACTTC; CDR3 protein: CASSQIFSRTGSYEQYF
V gene: TRBV28; D gene: .; J gene: TRBJ1-2; clone size: .; CDR3 DNA: TGTGCCGCGGAGGAGGCTAACTATGGCTACACCTTC; CDR3 protein: CAAEEANYGYTF
V gene: TRBV27; D gene: .; J gene: TRBJ2-7; clone size: .; CDR3 DNA: TGTGCCAGCAGTTCAAAGACAGGCTCCTACGAGCAGTACTTC; CDR3 protein: CASSSKTGSYEQYF
V gene: TRBV9; D gene: .; J gene: TRBJ2-1; clone size: .; CDR3 DNA: TGTGCCAGCAGCGTAGCGGGTGGCAGTTACAATGAGCAGTTCTTC; CDR3 protein: CASSVAGGSYNEQFF
V gene: TRBV2; D gene: TRBD1; J gene: TRBJ1-2; clone size: .; CDR3 DNA: TGTGCCAGCAGTGATGCCGGGGACAGGGGGCGACTAGACTATGGCTACACCTTC; CDR3 protein: CASSDAGDRGRLDYGYTF
V gene: TRBV11-3; D gene: TRBD1; J gene: TRBJ2-2; clone size: .; CDR3 DNA: TGTGCCAGCAGTACACGGACCGGGACAGGCACCGGGGAGCTGTTTTTT; CDR3 protein: CASSTRTGTGTGELFF
V gene: TRBV2; D gene: TRBD2; J gene: TRBJ2-3; clone size: .; CDR3 DNA: TGTGCCAGCAGACAAGGACTAGCGGGGGGGTTTACAGATACGCAGTATTTT; CDR3 protein: CASRQGLAGGFTDTQYF
V gene: TRBV4-1; D gene: TRBD1; J gene: TRBJ1-1; clone size: .; CDR3 DNA: TGCGCCAGCAGCTTGCGACAGGGTATTGAAGCGAACACTGAAGCTTTCTTT; CDR3 protein: CASSLRQGIEANTEAFF
V gene: TRBV18; D gene: .; J gene: TRBJ2-2; clone size: few; CDR3 DNA: TGTGCCAGCTCACCAGTAGTAACCGGGGAGCTGTTTTTT; CDR3 protein: CASSPVVTGELFF
V gene: TRBV6-4; D gene: TRBD2; J gene: TRBJ2-1; clone size: .; CDR3 DNA: TGTGCCAGCAGCCCCGGGACTAGCGACTACAATGAGCAGTTCTTC; CDR3 protein: CASSPGTSDYNEQFF
V gene: TRBV25-1; D gene: TRBD2; J gene: TRBJ2-1; clone size: .; CDR3 DNA: TGTGCCAGCAGTGAATGGACTAGCGGGGCGGAGTTCTTC; CDR3 protein: CASSEWTSGAEFF
V gene: TRBV19; D gene: .; J gene: TRBJ1-1; clone size: few; CDR3 DNA: TGTGCCAGTAGTATCCCGGGGGTGAACACTGAAGCTTTCTTT; CDR3 protein: CASSIPGVNTEAFF
V gene: TRBV4-1; D gene: TRBD1; J gene: TRBJ1-5; clone size: few; CDR3 DNA: TGCGCCAGCAGCCAAGGCACAGGGGTCGGGGATCAGCCCCAGCATTTT; CDR3 protein: CASSQGTGVGDQPQHF
V gene: TRBV29-1; D gene: .; J gene: TRBJ1-2; clone size: .; CDR3 DNA: TGCAGCGTTGGCCTGGGTGGGCAGGGAAGAGATGGCTACACCTTC; CDR3 protein: CSVGLGGQGRDGYTF
V gene: TRBV27; D gene: TRBD2; J gene: TRBJ2-1; clone size: .; CDR3 DNA: TGTGCCAGCAGTACCATAGCGGGAGAGCAGTTCTTC; CDR3 protein: CASSTIAGEQFF
V gene: TRBV7-2; D gene: TRBD2; J gene: TRBJ2-3; clone size: few; CDR3 DNA: TGTGCCAGCAGCTTAGGTCGGCTAGCGGGTTACGGGTCAGATACGCAGTATTTT; CDR3 protein: CASSLGRLAGYGSDTQYF
V gene: TRBV7-2; D gene: TRBD2; J gene: TRBJ2-2; clone size: .; CDR3 DNA: TGTGCCAGCAGGCCCAGACTAGCGGTGAACACCGGGGAGCTGTTTTTT; CDR3 protein: CASRPRLAVNTGELFF
V gene: TRBV10-2; D gene: TRBD2; J gene: TRBJ2-4; clone size: few; CDR3 DNA: TGCGCCAGCAGTGAGGCTAGCGGGGGAAGGGAAAACATTCAGTACTTC; CDR3 protein: CASSEASGGRENIQYF
V gene: TRBV9; D gene: TRBD2; J gene: TRBJ2-1; clone size: .; CDR3 DNA: TGTGCCAGCAGCTTGCGGGAGGGCAGTTACAATGAGCAGTTCTTC; CDR3 protein: CASSLREGSYNEQFF
V gene: TRBV19; D gene: .; J gene: TRBJ1-1; clone size: .; CDR3 DNA: TGTGCCAGTAGTGTTCCAGTTGAAGCTTTCTTT; CDR3 protein: CASSVPVEAFF
V gene: TRBV19; D gene: .; J gene: TRBJ1-2; clone size: .; CDR3 DNA: TGTGCCAGTAGTGGTGGCCCGACAGCTAACTATGGCTACACCTTC; CDR3 protein: CASSGGPTANYGYTF
V gene: TRBV5-5; D gene: .; J gene: TRBJ1-1; clone size: .; CDR3 DNA: TGTGCCAGCAGCTTCGTGGGAGGTTTGAACACTGAAGCTTTCTTT; CDR3 protein: CASSFVGGLNTEAFF
V gene: TRBV7-3; D gene: .; J gene: TRBJ2-5; clone size: .; CDR3 DNA: TGTGCCAGCAGCCCAAACGGGGTTTCGGTCCAAGAGACCCAGTACTTC; CDR3 protein: CASSPNGVSVQETQYF
V gene: TRBV19; D gene: .; J gene: TRBJ1-4; clone size: .; CDR3 DNA: TGTGCCAGTAGTAACCGACAGAACAGCCGAGAAAAACTGTTTTTT; CDR3 protein: CASSNRQNSREKLFF
V gene: TRBV7-9; D gene: TRBD2; J gene: TRBJ2-2; clone size: .; CDR3 DNA: TGTGCCAGCAGCTTTCCCGGGACTACGAACACCGGGGAGCTGTTTTTT; CDR3 protein: CASSFPGTTNTGELFF
V gene: TRBV5-6; D gene: TRBD1; J gene: TRBJ1-1; clone size: .; CDR3 DNA: TGTGCCAGCAGCGCTACACAGGGGGCTGAAGCTTTCTTT; CDR3 protein: CASSATQGAEAFF
V gene: TRBV29-1; D gene: TRBD2; J gene: TRBJ2-5; clone size: .; CDR3 DNA: TGCAGCGTTGTTGCACTAGCGGGGCCTAGGGAGACCCAGTACTTC; CDR3 protein: CSVVALAGPRETQYF
V gene: TRBV10-1; D gene: TRBD2; J gene: TRBJ2-7; clone size: few; CDR3 DNA: TGCGCCAGCAGTGGAACTAGCGGGAGGCGCACCTACGAGCAGTACTTC; CDR3 protein: CASSGTSGRRTYEQYF
V gene: TRBV5-5; D gene: TRBD1; J gene: TRBJ2-3; clone size: .; CDR3 DNA: TGTGCCAGCAGCTTCGACAGGGTTCCTAGCACAGATACGCAGTATTTT; CDR3 protein: CASSFDRVPSTDTQYF
V gene: TRBV5-1; D gene: .; J gene: TRBJ1-5; clone size: .; CDR3 DNA: TGCGCCAGCAGCTTGGACGGGAATCAGCCCCAGCATTTT; CDR3 protein: CASSLDGNQPQHF
V gene: TRBV4-2; D gene: .; J gene: TRBJ1-3; clone size: .; CDR3 DNA: TGTGCCAGCAGCCAAGATGGGGAGGGGATCTCTGGAAACACCATATATTTT; CDR3 protein: CASSQDGEGISGNTIYF
V gene: TRBV7-2; D gene: .; J gene: TRBJ2-3; clone size: .; CDR3 DNA: TGTGCCAGCAGCTTAGGGGGAGCCAGCACAGATACGCAGTATTTT; CDR3 protein: CASSLGGASTDTQYF
V gene: TRBV5-1; D gene: .; J gene: TRBJ2-5; clone size: .; CDR3 DNA: TGCGCCAGCAGCACCTCAGGGGGGAAAGAGACCCAGTACTTC; CDR3 protein: CASSTSGGKETQYF
V gene: TRBV5-1; D gene: .; J gene: TRBJ2-6; clone size: .; CDR3 DNA: TGCGCCAGCAGCTTGGGACAGCCCTCTGGGGCCAACGTCCTGACTTTC; CDR3 protein: CASSLGQPSGANVLTF
V gene: TRBV6-5; D gene: .; J gene: TRBJ1-2; clone size: .; CDR3 DNA: TGTGCCAGCAGTTTTAACAGGGAGAAGGACTATGGCTACACCTTC; CDR3 protein: CASSFNREKDYGYTF
V gene: TRBV4-1; D gene: .; J gene: TRBJ2-7; clone size: .; CDR3 DNA: TGCGCCAGCAGCCAGAGTTCCTACGGGAGTCTTTACGAGCAGTACTTC; CDR3 protein: CASSQSSYGSLYEQYF
V gene: TRBV2; D gene: .; J gene: TRBJ1-1; clone size: once; CDR3 DNA: TGTGCCACGGACAGAAAAAGGGGTGGCACTGAAGCTTTCTTT; CDR3 protein: CATDRKRGGTEAFF
V gene: TRBV10-2; D gene: .; J gene: TRBJ2-1; clone size: .; CDR3 DNA: TGCGCCAGCAGTGAACTGAATGAGCAGTTCTTC; CDR3 protein: CASSELNEQFF
V gene: TRBV5-4; D gene: TRBD2; J gene: TRBJ2-3; clone size: .; CDR3 DNA: TGTGCCAGCAGCTTGGGACTAGCGGGGAGCACAGATACGCAGTATTTT; CDR3 protein: CASSLGLAGSTDTQYF
V gene: TRBV15; D gene: .; J gene: TRBJ1-1; clone size: .; CDR3 DNA: TGTGCCACCAGCAGAGGGGGGCTGACAGGACGAAACACTGAAGCTTTCTTT; CDR3 protein: CATSRGGLTGRNTEAFF
V gene: TRBV25-1; D gene: .; J gene: TRBJ1-4; clone size: once; CDR3 DNA: TGTGCCAGCAGCGCCTCGGGACTAGGAAATGAAAAACTGTTTTTT; CDR3 protein: CASSASGLGNEKLFF
V gene: TRBV19; D gene: TRBD2; J gene: TRBJ2-3; clone size: .; CDR3 DNA: TGTGCCAGTTCCGGACTAGCGGCGTCTAATACGCAGTATTTT; CDR3 protein: CASSGLAASNTQYF
V gene: TRBV18; D gene: .; J gene: TRBJ2-2; clone size: .; CDR3 DNA: TGTGCCAGCTCACCATTGGCCCAGGGTGAAACCGGGGAGCTGTTTTTT; CDR3 protein: CASSPLAQGETGELFF
V gene: TRBV6-1; D gene: .; J gene: TRBJ1-2; clone size: .; CDR3 DNA: TGTGCCAGCAGTGAACAGGGAAAATATGGCTACACCTTC; CDR3 protein: CASSEQGKYGYTF
V gene: TRBV5-1; D gene: TRBD1; J gene: TRBJ2-1; clone size: once; CDR3 DNA: TGCGCCAGCAGCTCCCGGACAGGATACAATGAGCAGTTCTTC; CDR3 protein: CASSSRTGYNEQFF
V gene: TRBV4-2; D gene: TRBD1; J gene: TRBJ2-2; clone size: .; CDR3 DNA: TGTGCCAGCAGCCCAGACCCGACAGGGGAGGAGCTGTTTTTT; CDR3 protein: CASSPDPTGEELFF
V gene: TRBV2; D gene: .; J gene: TRBJ1-2; clone size: .; CDR3 DNA: TGTGCCAGCAAAGTCGGAGGAGATGGCTACACCTTC; CDR3 protein: CASKVGGDGYTF
V gene: TRBV5-4; D gene: .; J gene: TRBJ2-5; clone size: .; CDR3 DNA: TGTGCCAGCAGACAACAGGTCCAAGAGACCCAGTACTTC; CDR3 protein: CASRQQVQETQYF
V gene: TRBV27; D gene: .; J gene: TRBJ2-3; clone size: .; CDR3 DNA: TGTGCCAGCAGCCTAAGGAACGCCGGGACAAGGAGCACAGATACGCAGTATTTT; CDR3 protein: CASSLRNAGTRSTDTQYF
V gene: TRBV4-1; D gene: TRBD2; J gene: TRBJ2-2; clone size: .; CDR3 DNA: TGCGCCAGCGGGCTTAGCGGGACCCTAGAGGGGGAGCTGTTTTTT; CDR3 protein: CASGLSGTLEGELFF
V gene: TRBV19; D gene: .; J gene: TRBJ2-2; clone size: .; CDR3 DNA: TGTGCCAGTAGTCCCTCGAGAAATACCGGGGAGCTGTTTTTT; CDR3 protein: CASSPSRNTGELFF
V gene: TRBV10-3; D gene: TRBD1; J gene: TRBJ1-2; clone size: .; CDR3 DNA: TGTGCCATCACCGAGACAGGGGGCAGTAGCTATGGCTACACCTTC; CDR3 protein: CAITETGGSSYGYTF
V gene: TRBV5-8; D gene: TRBD2; J gene: TRBJ2-3; clone size: .; CDR3 DNA: TGTGCCAGCAGCTTGGGCGGGAGGATTGGGGCAGATACGCAGTATTTT; CDR3 protein: CASSLGGRIGADTQYF
V gene: TRBV27; D gene: TRBD1; J gene: TRBJ1-6; clone size: few; CDR3 DNA: TGTGCCAGCAGGGGAACAGGGGGCTCCTATAATTCACCCCTCCACTTT; CDR3 protein: CASRGTGGSYNSPLHF
V gene: TRBV7-2; D gene: TRBD2; J gene: TRBJ2-2; clone size: .; CDR3 DNA: TGTGCCAGCAGCTGGGGGCGGCTAGCGGGAGGGGAGCTGTTTTTT; CDR3 protein: CASSWGRLAGGELFF
V gene: TRBV19; D gene: TRBD1; J gene: TRBJ1-4; clone size: .; CDR3 DNA: TGTGCCAGTAGGGACAGGGAGAATGAAAAACTGTTTTTT; CDR3 protein: CASRDRENEKLFF
V gene: TRBV7-2; D gene: .; J gene: TRBJ1-5; clone size: .; CDR3 DNA: TGTGCCAGCAGCACGGCAGGGAGGAATCAGCCCCAGCATTTT; CDR3 protein: CASSTAGRNQPQHF